What follows describes a single T cell receptor beta chain. Followed longitudinally, the Seattle patients had been enrolled during active infection. Using immunoSEQ multiplex PCR, the repertoire was profiled, and TCRdb retains in-frame clones only, with some absent. The sample has fewer than 600,000 clones, roughly nine tenths seen once; the top ten hold about 0.91%. With 6 bases clipped from V and 3 bases from J, the junction kept 13 bases outside the gene matches. The CDR3 runs 16 residues. Germline V gene sequence: CDR1 SGHAT, CDR2 FQNNGV. The data were obtained in a study of blood T cell repertoires in COVID-19.

V gene TRBV11-2 combines with J gene TRBJ2-7; 8 bases map to TRBD2. The receptor comes from a man aged 18 to 35 with COVID-19, enrolled during active disease. The specimen sequenced was peripheral blood. The DNA of the CDR3 is TGTGCCAGCAGTCCCCGGGGGGGTGGCGGGAGCTACGAGCAGTACTTC. This gives the protein CASSPRGGGGSYEQYF.